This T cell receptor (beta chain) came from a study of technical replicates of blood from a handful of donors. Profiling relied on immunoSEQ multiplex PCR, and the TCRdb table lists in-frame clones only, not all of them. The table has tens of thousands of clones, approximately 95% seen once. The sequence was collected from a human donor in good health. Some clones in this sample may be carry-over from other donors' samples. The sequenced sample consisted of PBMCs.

The CDR3 spells CASSLLAGGPQSDTQYF. The DNA for the CDR3 is TGCGCCAGCAGCTTACTAGCGGGAGGACCCCAATCCGATACGCAGTATTTT. J is TRBJ2-3 and V is TRBV5-1, with TRBD2 matching over 12 bases. The CDR3 extends over 17 amino acids. Germline V CDR1 and CDR2: SGHRS, YFSETQ. V lost 2 bases and J lost 6; bases outside the gene matches: 10.